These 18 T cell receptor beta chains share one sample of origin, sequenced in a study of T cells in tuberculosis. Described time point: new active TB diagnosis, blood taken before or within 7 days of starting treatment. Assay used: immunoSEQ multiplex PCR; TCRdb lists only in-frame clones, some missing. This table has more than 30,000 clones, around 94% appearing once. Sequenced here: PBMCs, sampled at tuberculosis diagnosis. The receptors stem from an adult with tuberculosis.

CDR3 region: CASSQELAVAGVGTDTQYF. In nucleotides, the CDR3 is TGCGCCAGCAGCCAAGAGCTCGCCGTAGCGGGGGTGGGCACAGATACGCAGTATTTT. This chain connects TRBV4-3 to TRBJ2-3; TRBD2 agrees at 9 bases. The CDR3 runs 19 residues. Germline CDR1 is LGHNA and CDR2 is YSLEER. Trimming removed 0 bases from V and 1 base from J; junction bases left unmatched: 11.

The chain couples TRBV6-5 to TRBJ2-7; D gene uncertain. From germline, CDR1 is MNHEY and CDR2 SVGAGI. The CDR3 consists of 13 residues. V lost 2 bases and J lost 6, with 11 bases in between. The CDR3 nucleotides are TGTGCCAGCAGTTACGGTCGTCAGTTCGAGCAGTACTTC. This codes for CASSYGRQFEQYF.

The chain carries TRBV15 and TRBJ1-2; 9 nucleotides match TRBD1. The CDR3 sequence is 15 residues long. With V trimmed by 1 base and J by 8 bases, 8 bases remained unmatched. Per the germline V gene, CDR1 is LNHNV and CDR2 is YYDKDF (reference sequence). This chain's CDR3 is CATSRGTGGAGGYTF. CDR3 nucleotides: TGTGCCACCAGCAGAGGTACAGGGGGCGCGGGAGGCTACACCTTC.

CDR3 sequence (DNA): TGTGCCAGCAGCGTAGCTGGCAGGGGATCCTACAATGAGCAGTTCTTC. This sequence encodes CASSVAGRGSYNEQFF. This rearrangement joins TRBV9 to TRBJ2-1, with D perhaps matching TRBD1 (6 bases). This CDR3 comprises 16 residues. V lost 0 bases to trimming and J lost 1 base, with 11 bases between them. Germline V CDR1 and CDR2: SGDLS, YYNGEE.

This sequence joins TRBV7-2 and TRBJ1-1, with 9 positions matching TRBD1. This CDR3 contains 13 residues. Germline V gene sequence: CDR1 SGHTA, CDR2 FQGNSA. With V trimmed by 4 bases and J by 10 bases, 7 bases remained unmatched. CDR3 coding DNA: TGTGCCAGCAGCTCACAGACAGGGGGAGTAGCTTTCTTT. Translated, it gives CASSSQTGGVAFF.

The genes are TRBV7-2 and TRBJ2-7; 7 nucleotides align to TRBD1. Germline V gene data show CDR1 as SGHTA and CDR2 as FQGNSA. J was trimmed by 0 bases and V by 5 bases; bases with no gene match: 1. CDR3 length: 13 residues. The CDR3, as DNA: TGTGCCAGCAGCCGGGACAGCTCCTACGAGCAGTACTTC. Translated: CASSRDSSYEQYF.

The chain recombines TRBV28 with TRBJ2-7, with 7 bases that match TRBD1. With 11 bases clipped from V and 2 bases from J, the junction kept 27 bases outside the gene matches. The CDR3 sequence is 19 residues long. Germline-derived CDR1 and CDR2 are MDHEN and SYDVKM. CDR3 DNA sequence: TGTGCCGTCAGTTCCCAATACACCAAAGGGGGCCAGGGGACCTACGAGCAGTACTTC. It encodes CAVSSQYTKGGQGTYEQYF.

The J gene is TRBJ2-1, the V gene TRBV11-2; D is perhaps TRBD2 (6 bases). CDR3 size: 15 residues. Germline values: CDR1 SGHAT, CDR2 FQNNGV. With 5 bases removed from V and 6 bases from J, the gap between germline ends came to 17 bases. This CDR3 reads CASSPAPGRRNEQFF. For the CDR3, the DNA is TGTGCCAGCAGCCCAGCCCCAGGGAGGCGCAATGAGCAGTTCTTC.

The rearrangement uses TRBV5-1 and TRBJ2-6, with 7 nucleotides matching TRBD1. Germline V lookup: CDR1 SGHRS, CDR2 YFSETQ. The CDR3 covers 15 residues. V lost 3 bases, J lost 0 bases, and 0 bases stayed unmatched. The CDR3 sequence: CASSWDSSGANVLTF. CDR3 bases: TGCGCCAGCAGCTGGGACAGCTCTGGGGCCAACGTCCTGACTTTC.

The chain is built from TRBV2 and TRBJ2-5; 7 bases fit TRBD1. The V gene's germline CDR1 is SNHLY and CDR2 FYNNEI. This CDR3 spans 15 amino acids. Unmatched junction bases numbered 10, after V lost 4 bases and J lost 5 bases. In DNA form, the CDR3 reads TGTGCCAGCAGTGGCCAGACAGGGCGGTCGGAGACCCAGTACTTC. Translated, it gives CASSGQTGRSETQYF.

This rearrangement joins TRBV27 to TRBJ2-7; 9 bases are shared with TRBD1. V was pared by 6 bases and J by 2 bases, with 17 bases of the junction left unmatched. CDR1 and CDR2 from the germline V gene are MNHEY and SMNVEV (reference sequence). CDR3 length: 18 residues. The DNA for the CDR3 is TGTGCCAGCAGACCTCACTTAGAACCGGGACAGGGCCCCTACGAGCAGTACTTC. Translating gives CASRPHLEPGQGPYEQYF.

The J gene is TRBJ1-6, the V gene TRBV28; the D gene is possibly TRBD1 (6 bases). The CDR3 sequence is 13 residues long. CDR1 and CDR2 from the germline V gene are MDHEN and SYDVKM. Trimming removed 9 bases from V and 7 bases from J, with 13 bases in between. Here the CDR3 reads CASWGGLNSPLHF. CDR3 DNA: TGTGCCAGTTGGGGGGGCCTCAATTCACCCCTCCACTTT.

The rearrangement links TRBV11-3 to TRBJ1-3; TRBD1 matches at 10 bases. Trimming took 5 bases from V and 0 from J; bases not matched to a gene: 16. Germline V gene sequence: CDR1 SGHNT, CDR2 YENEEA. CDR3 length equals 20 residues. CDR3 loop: CASSIPYHGTGDNSGNTIYF. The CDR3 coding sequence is TGTGCCAGCAGCATACCATACCACGGGACAGGGGACAACTCTGGAAACACCATATATTTT.

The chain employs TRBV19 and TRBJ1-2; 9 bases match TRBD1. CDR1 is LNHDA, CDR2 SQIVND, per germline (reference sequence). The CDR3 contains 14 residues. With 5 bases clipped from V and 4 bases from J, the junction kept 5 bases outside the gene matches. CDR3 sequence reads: CASSDGQGIYGYTF. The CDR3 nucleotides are TGTGCCAGTAGTGACGGACAGGGGATCTATGGCTACACCTTC.

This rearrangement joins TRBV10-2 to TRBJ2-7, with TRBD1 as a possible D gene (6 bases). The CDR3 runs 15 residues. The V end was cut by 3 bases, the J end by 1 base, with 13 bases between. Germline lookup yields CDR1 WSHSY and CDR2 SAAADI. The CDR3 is CASSDTGFGSYEQYF. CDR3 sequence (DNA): TGCGCCAGCAGTGACACAGGGTTCGGATCCTACGAGCAGTACTTC.

CDR3 loop: CALVQGAPRSYEQYF. The DNA for the CDR3 is TGTGCCTTGGTACAGGGGGCGCCCCGCTCCTACGAGCAGTACTTC. J is TRBJ2-7 and V is TRBV30, with 9 bases aligning to TRBD1. The V segment lost 7 bases and the J segment 0 bases; nucleotides outside the gene matches: 10. This CDR3 is built from 15 residues. From germline, CDR1 is GTSNPN and CDR2 SVGIG (reference sequence).

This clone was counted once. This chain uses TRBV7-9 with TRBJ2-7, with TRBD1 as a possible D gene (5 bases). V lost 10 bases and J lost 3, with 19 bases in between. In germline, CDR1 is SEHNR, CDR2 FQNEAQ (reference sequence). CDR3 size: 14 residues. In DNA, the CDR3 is TGTGCCACTCTAACGTTAGGACACCGCTACGAGCAGTACTTC. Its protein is CATLTLGHRYEQYF. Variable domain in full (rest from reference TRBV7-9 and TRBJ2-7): DTGVSQNPRHKITKRGQNVTFRCDPISEHNRLYWYRQTLGQGPEFLTYFQNEAQLEKSRLLSDRFSAERPKGSFSTLEIQRTEQGDSAMYLCATLTLGHRYEQYFGPGTRLTVT.

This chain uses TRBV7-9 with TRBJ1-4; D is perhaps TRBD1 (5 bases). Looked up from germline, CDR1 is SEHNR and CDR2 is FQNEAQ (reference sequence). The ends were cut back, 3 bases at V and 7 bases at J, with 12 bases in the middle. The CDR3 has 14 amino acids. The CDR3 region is CASSFLGDGEKLFF. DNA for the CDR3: TGTGCCAGCAGCTTTTTAGGGGATGGTGAAAAACTGTTTTTT. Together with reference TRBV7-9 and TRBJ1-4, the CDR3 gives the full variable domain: DTGVSQNPRHKITKRGQNVTFRCDPISEHNRLYWYRQTLGQGPEFLTYFQNEAQLEKSRLLSDRFSAERPKGSFSTLEIQRTEQGDSAMYLCASSFLGDGEKLFFGSGTQLSVL.